The present entry profiles one T cell receptor (beta chain) with its context. These data originate in a study of T cell repertoires in cytomegalovirus infection. Trimming took 0 bases from V and 2 from J, leaving 9 bases between them. This CDR3 comprises 14 residues. CDR1 is DFQATT and CDR2 is SNEGSKA in the germline V gene (reference sequence). TCRdb called the reads again in MiXCR, with one record for every CDR3 protein. The sample yields under 600,000 distinct CDR3 sequences, 16% seen once. The chain couples TRBV20-1 to TRBJ2-3; D ambiguous. The clonotype comes from a human donor in good health (CMV status not recorded). Some clones in this sample may be carry-over from other donors' samples. The source material was CD8+ T cells from PBMCs. CDR3 protein: CSARDPLYTDTQYF. Here the CDR3 DNA reads TGCAGTGCTAGAGATCCGCTTTACACAGATACGCAGTATTTT.